One sample yielded the 8 T cell receptor beta chains listed below, sequenced in a study of PD-1 blockade in mismatch repair-deficient tumors. Assay: immunoSEQ multiplex PCR; the TCRdb copy retains only in-frame clones and omits some. This sample carries under 85,000 clones, around 73% of them seen once, and the ten largest clones take 4.5% to 7%. This material consisted of peripheral blood, taken 2 weeks after starting pembrolizumab. The receptors were gathered from an adult with mismatch repair-deficient cancer.

V gene TRBV4-1 combines with J gene TRBJ1-2; possibly TRBD1 for D (5 bases). Looked up from germline, CDR1 is MGHRA and CDR2 is YSYEKL. CDR3 length equals 15 residues. V was clipped by 4 bases and J by 2 bases, with 14 bases between them. CDR3 protein: CASSRRGLENYGYTF. The CDR3 DNA is TGCGCCAGCAGCCGGAGGGGTTTAGAGAACTATGGCTACACCTTC.

This chain connects TRBV6-5 to TRBJ2-5, with TRBD1 matching over 11 bases. CDR3 size: 15 residues. Germline V gene sequence: CDR1 MNHEY, CDR2 SVGAGI. V shed 2 bases, J shed 3 bases, and the junction held 2 bases outside the gene matches. The CDR3 region is CASSYGTGGKETQYF. The CDR3 DNA is TGTGCCAGCAGTTACGGGACAGGGGGTAAAGAGACCCAGTACTTC.

This rearrangement joins TRBV18 to TRBJ2-2; D gene unclear. CDR3 length: 15 residues. Germline V lookup: CDR1 KGHSH, CDR2 LQKENI. V lost 2 bases and J lost 0, with 7 bases in between. The CDR3 reads CASSPGNTNTGELFF. The CDR3 DNA reads as TGTGCCAGCTCACCAGGAAACACGAACACCGGGGAGCTGTTTTTT.

The V and J genes are TRBV5-4 and TRBJ2-3; D unclear. Germline loops: CDR1 SGHNT, CDR2 YYREEE (reference sequence). The ends were cut back, 2 bases at V and 4 bases at J, with 14 bases in the middle. The CDR3 has 15 residues. In DNA, the CDR3 is TGTGCCAGCAGCTTTCCGGGCCAAGCCCCAGATACGCAGTATTTT. Translation gives CASSFPGQAPDTQYF.

This clone appeared a few times. This chain connects TRBV4-3 to TRBJ2-2, with 7 bases fitting TRBD2. This CDR3 is 16 amino acids long. Germline V gives CDR1 LGHNA, CDR2 YSLEER. V lost 0 bases, J lost 7 bases, and 8 bases stayed unmatched. CDR3 in DNA: TGCGCCAGCAGCCAAGAGGGGGGGAGGAGTTTCGGGGAGCTGTTTTTT. It is translated as CASSQEGGRSFGELFF.

This clone was observed a single time. This rearrangement joins TRBV5-1 to TRBJ2-2; D is unclear. The CDR3 runs to 16 residues. Looked up from germline, CDR1 is SGHRS and CDR2 is YFSETQ. Trimming removed 0 bases from V and 5 bases from J, with 14 bases in between. The CDR3, as DNA: TGCGCCAGCAGCTTGGGAGCCGGCAGATCAACCGGGGAGCTGTTTTTT. As protein: CASSLGAGRSTGELFF.

The chain joins TRBV18 to TRBJ2-3; D could derive from TRBD1 or TRBD2 (6 bases each). V lost 0 bases and J lost 9, with 19 bases in between. Germline-derived CDR1 and CDR2 are KGHSH and LQKENI. This CDR3 contains 16 residues. The CDR3 DNA sequence: TGTGCCAGCTCACCACCGAACGGGGGACCCCAGGGGACGCAGTATTTT. Protein: CASSPPNGGPQGTQYF.

This rearrangement joins TRBV7-3 to TRBJ2-7, with 8 bases that match TRBD2. V was clipped by 2 bases and J by 2 bases; unmatched bases: 8. The V gene's germline CDR1 is SGHTA and CDR2 FQGTGA. The CDR3 consists of 16 residues. The CDR3 DNA is TGTGCCAGCAGCTTATTCGGGGGGGCGGATACCTACGAGCAGTACTTC. This sequence encodes CASSLFGGADTYEQYF.